The 21 T cell receptor beta chains listed next were all sequenced from one sample in a study of early T cells in non-severe SARS-CoV-2 infection (dated by TCRdb to about 2021). Receptor amplification or capture employed 5' RACE. Sequencer: NextSeq 500. TCRdb reran the public reads through fastp at Q25 and MiXCR, keeping productive beta chains. Each record represents a unique CDR3 protein, reported with the most common genes and DNA among its rows. The sample table shows some 54,000 distinct CDR3 sequences, and approximately 11% are seen once. About 13% of the sample goes to the ten largest clones. The sample comprised whole blood. The receptor source for this set is an adult who was a healthcare worker with PCR-confirmed SARS-CoV-2 infection or an uninfected control (not recorded which).

There are many counts of this clonotype. The V call is TRBV28, the J call TRBJ2-2, with D unresolved. Trimming took off 3 bases at V and 3 bases at J, with 8 bases between the two ends. Germline loops: CDR1 MDHEN, CDR2 SYDVKM. The CDR3 is 14 amino acids. The CDR3 sequence: CASSFPSYTGELFF. CDR3 DNA: TGTGCCAGCAGTTTCCCATCTTACACCGGGGAGCTGTTTTTT.

This clonotype was recorded at least ten times. The V call is TRBV29-1, the J call TRBJ2-7; a possible D gene is TRBD2 (5 bases). CDR3 size: 13 residues. V was shortened by 5 bases and J by 5 bases, with 16 bases between the two germline ends. Germline loops: CDR1 SQVTM, CDR2 ANQGSEA. CDR3 nucleotide sequence: TGCAGCGTTTTTGGGGAAGGACTCAACGAGCAGTACTTC. Protein sequence: CSVFGEGLNEQYF.

This clonotype was counted ten times or more. The chain employs TRBV2 and TRBJ2-5; either TRBD1 or TRBD2 may supply D (5 bases each). Trimming stripped 4 bases from V and 3 bases from J, with 9 bases between. The length of the CDR3 is 13 residues. Germline V gene lookup returns CDR1 SNHLY and CDR2 FYNNEI. The CDR3 here is CASSGGREETQYF. CDR3 coding DNA: TGTGCCAGCAGTGGGGGACGGGAAGAGACCCAGTACTTC.

The rearrangement uses TRBV28 and TRBJ2-7; tentative D call: TRBD2 (5 bases). Per germline, CDR1 MDHEN and CDR2 SYDVKM. Trimming cost V 9 bases and J 4 bases, with 16 bases left between them. CDR3 length: 13 amino acids. This CDR3 is CASLGVSRYEQYF. DNA for the CDR3: TGTGCCAGTCTCGGGGTTTCTAGGTACGAGCAGTACTTC.

This clonotype has only a few counts. The chain combines TRBV29-1 with TRBJ2-3, with TRBD1 as a possible D gene (7 bases). The length of the CDR3 is 13 residues. The V gene's germline CDR1 is SQVTM and CDR2 ANQGSEA. The ends were cut back, 5 bases at V and 3 bases at J, with 12 bases in the middle. Here the CDR3 DNA reads TGCAGCGTTACAGGGGACTTAACAGATACGCAGTATTTT. Translating it yields CSVTGDLTDTQYF.

In its sample, this clonotype was seen a few times. The gene calls are TRBV6-6 and TRBJ1-1; D may be TRBD1 (5 bases). Germline CDR1 reads MNHNY; CDR2 reads SVGAGI (reference sequence). This CDR3 has 12 residues. Trimming removed 1 base at V and 8 bases at J, with 8 bases between. Written as DNA, the CDR3 is TGTGCCAGCAGTTACTGGGACGGGGAAGCTTTCTTT. The encoded protein is CASSYWDGEAFF.

The V gene is TRBV6-5, the J gene TRBJ1-2; no clear D gene. This CDR3 has 17 amino acids. Between the trimmed V and J ends, which lost 2 bases and 0 bases, there was a span of 16 bases. Germline V gene data show CDR1 as MNHEY and CDR2 as SVGAGI. In DNA, the CDR3 is TGTGCCAGCAGTTACAAAGCAGGTTTCTCGGCTAACTATGGCTACACCTTC. Translating it yields CASSYKAGFSANYGYTF.

This rearrangement joins TRBV4-1 to TRBJ1-2, with D uncertain. Between the trimmed V and J ends, which lost 1 base and 8 bases, there was a span of 23 bases. The CDR3 totals 17 residues. Germline V CDR1 and CDR2: MGHRA, YSYEKL. In nucleotides, the CDR3 is TGCGCCAGCAGCCAAGGACTGATGTCAGAGACCCCTCCAGGCTACACCTTC. Translation: CASSQGLMSETPPGYTF.

This clonotype has ten or more counts. The rearrangement links TRBV11-3 to TRBJ2-2; tentative D call: TRBD2 (6 bases). This CDR3 is 14 amino acids long. From germline, CDR1 is SGHNT and CDR2 YENEEA. V was clipped by 3 bases and J by 4 bases, with 9 bases between them. The CDR3 DNA is TGTGCCAGCAGCTTGCGGGAAGGCACCGGGGAGCTGTTTTTT. It translates to CASSLREGTGELFF.

V usage is TRBV6-4 and J usage is TRBJ2-3; D call uncertain. CDR1 is MRHNA, CDR2 SNTAGT, per germline. Trimming cost V 2 bases and J 0 bases, with 6 bases left between them. This CDR3 region has 14 residues. The DNA for the CDR3 is TGTGCCAGCAGTGACGGCTCTAGCACAGATACGCAGTATTTT. Translating gives CASSDGSSTDTQYF.

This clonotype has at least ten counts. The chain links TRBV28 to TRBJ2-3; D ambiguous. Trimming took off 10 bases at V and 0 bases at J, with 14 bases between the two ends. CDR1 is MDHEN, CDR2 SYDVKM, per germline. CDR3 length: 14 amino acids. DNA for the CDR3: TGTGCCACCCTCCAGACACCTAGCACAGATACGCAGTATTTT. It specifies CATLQTPSTDTQYF.

This clonotype was counted at least ten times. Here the CDR3 DNA reads TGCGCCAGCAGCCAAGGGGCAGGGGGGAAGGATGAGCAGTTCTTC. This translates into CASSQGAGGKDEQFF. This chain connects TRBV4-1 to TRBJ2-1, with D possibly being TRBD1 (7 bases). The V end lost 1 base, the J end lost 8 bases, and 15 bases lay between the germline ends. Germline loops: CDR1 MGHRA, CDR2 YSYEKL. This CDR3 is built from 15 residues.

This clonotype was counted between two and nine times. This chain links TRBV5-1 with TRBJ2-1; 7 bases are a match to TRBD1. The CDR3 extends over 16 amino acids. Per the germline V gene, CDR1 is SGHRS and CDR2 is YFSETQ. J was trimmed by 6 bases and V by 6 bases; bases with no gene match: 15. As DNA, the CDR3 is TGCGCCAGCAAAGGGAGAGGGGGCCCAGTTACCAATGAGCAGTTCTTC. This gives the protein CASKGRGGPVTNEQFF.

The rearrangement links TRBV29-1 to TRBJ1-1, with a weak D call TRBD1 (6 bases). The ends were cut back, 8 bases at V and 5 bases at J, with 18 bases in the middle. In germline, CDR1 is SQVTM, CDR2 ANQGSEA. The CDR3 totals 13 residues. The CDR3 spells CSTWTGAGTEAFF. The CDR3 DNA follows: TGCAGCACCTGGACGGGGGCTGGGACTGAAGCTTTCTTT.

In this sample, this clonotype turned up many times. The chain recombines TRBV6-2 or TRBV6-3 with TRBJ2-7, with a weak D call TRBD1 (5 bases). The CDR3 is made up of 13 amino acids. Germline V gene lookup returns CDR1 MNHEY and CDR2 SVGEGT. The ends were cut back, 5 bases at V and 5 bases at J, with 13 bases in the middle. The CDR3, as DNA: TGTGCCAGCAGTCGAAATTCAGGGAACGAGCAGTACTTC. It is translated as CASSRNSGNEQYF.

This clonotype was seen a handful of times. V and J are TRBV4-3 and TRBJ2-7; 9 bases map to TRBD1. The CDR3 has 15 residues. Germline V gene data show CDR1 as LGHNA and CDR2 as YSLEER. The junction had 6 bases not matched to a gene; V was cut back by 4 bases and J by 2 bases. The CDR3 loop is CASSPTTGGTYEQYF. DNA for the CDR3: TGCGCCAGCAGCCCGACGACAGGGGGAACCTACGAGCAGTACTTC.

This clonotype occurred many times. J is TRBJ1-5 and V is TRBV27; D unresolved. Germline CDR1 reads MNHEY; CDR2 reads SMNVEV (reference sequence). Trimming left V 8 bases short and J 3 bases short, with 8 bases between. There are 12 residues in the CDR3. The CDR3 sequence: CASAGNNQPQHF. CDR3 in DNA: TGTGCCAGCGCGGGAAACAATCAGCCCCAGCATTTT.

Ten or more counts support this clonotype. The genes are TRBV7-6 and TRBJ2-5; no firm D call. This CDR3 spans 13 amino acids. Per the germline V gene, CDR1 is SGHVS and CDR2 is FNYEAQ. Deletions cut 5 bases from V and 2 bases from J, with 9 bases between. This chain's CDR3 is CASSLGVQETQYF. The CDR3 region has the DNA TGTGCCAGCAGCCTGGGCGTTCAAGAGACCCAGTACTTC.

This clonotype was seen many times. V and J are TRBV3-1 and TRBJ2-7; D may be TRBD1 (6 bases). Trimming cost V 1 base and J 6 bases, with 7 bases left between them. Germline CDR1 is LGHDT and CDR2 is YNNKEL (reference sequence). This CDR3 is built from 12 residues. This chain's CDR3 is CASSQVGGEQYF. CDR3 nucleotide sequence: TGTGCCAGCAGCCAAGTAGGGGGCGAGCAGTACTTC.

This clonotype was recorded at least ten times. V usage is TRBV11-3 and J usage is TRBJ2-5; 9 bases are a match to TRBD1. Trimming removed 4 bases from V and 2 bases from J; junction bases left unmatched: 2. CDR1 is SGHNT, CDR2 YENEEA, per germline. The CDR3 spans 14 residues. The CDR3 here is CASSSDRGQETQYF. For the CDR3, the DNA is TGTGCCAGCAGCTCGGACAGGGGACAAGAGACCCAGTACTTC.

This clonotype was recorded at least ten times. The chain carries TRBV6-5 and TRBJ2-7; D gene ambiguous. Trimming took 0 bases from V and 1 from J, leaving 10 bases between them. The germline CDR1 and CDR2 sequences are MNHEY and SVGAGI. This CDR3 has 15 residues. CDR3 amino acids: CASSYSEGWSYEQYF. The CDR3 DNA follows: TGTGCCAGCAGTTACTCCGAAGGGTGGTCCTACGAGCAGTACTTC.